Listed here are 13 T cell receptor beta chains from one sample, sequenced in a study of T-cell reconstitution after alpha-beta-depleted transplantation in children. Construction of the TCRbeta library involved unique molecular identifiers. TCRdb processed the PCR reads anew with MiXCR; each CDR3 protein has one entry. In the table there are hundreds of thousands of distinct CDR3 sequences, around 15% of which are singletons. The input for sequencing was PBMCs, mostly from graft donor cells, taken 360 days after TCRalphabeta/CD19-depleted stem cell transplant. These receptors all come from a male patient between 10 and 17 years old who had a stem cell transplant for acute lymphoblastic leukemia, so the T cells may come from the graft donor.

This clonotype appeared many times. The CDR3 DNA follows: TGCGCCAGCAGCATCGGAAACAGGGCTAGCACAGATACGCAGTATTTT. This translates into CASSIGNRASTDTQYF. The rearrangement uses TRBV5-1 and TRBJ2-3; possibly TRBD1 for D (6 bases). Germline V gene lookup returns CDR1 SGHRS and CDR2 YFSETQ. V lost 4 bases to trimming and J lost 0 bases, with 15 bases between them. The CDR3 runs to 16 residues.

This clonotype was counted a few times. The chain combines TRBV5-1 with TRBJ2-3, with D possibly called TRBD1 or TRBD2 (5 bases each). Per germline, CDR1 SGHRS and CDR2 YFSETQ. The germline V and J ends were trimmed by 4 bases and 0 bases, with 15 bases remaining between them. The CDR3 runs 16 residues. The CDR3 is CASSRIRGVSTDTQYF. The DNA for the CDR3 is TGCGCCAGCAGCCGAATAAGAGGGGTTAGCACAGATACGCAGTATTTT.

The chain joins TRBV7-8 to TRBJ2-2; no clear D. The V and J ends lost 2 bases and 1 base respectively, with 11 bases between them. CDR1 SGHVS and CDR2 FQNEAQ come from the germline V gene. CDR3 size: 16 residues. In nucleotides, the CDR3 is TGTGCCAGCAGCTTACGGAGACGGAAGAACACCGGGGAGCTGTTTTTT. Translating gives CASSLRRRKNTGELFF.

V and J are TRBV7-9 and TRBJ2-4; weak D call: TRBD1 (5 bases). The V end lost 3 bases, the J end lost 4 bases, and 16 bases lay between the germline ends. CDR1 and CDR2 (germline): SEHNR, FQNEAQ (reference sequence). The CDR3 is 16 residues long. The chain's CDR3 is CASSFDSVVRKNIQYF. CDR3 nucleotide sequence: TGTGCCAGCAGCTTTGACAGCGTAGTTAGAAAAAACATTCAGTACTTC.

The CDR3 nucleotides read TGCAGTGCCCCAGTTAGGGGACCCAATCAGCCCCAGCATTTT. This encodes CSAPVRGPNQPQHF. This sequence joins TRBV20-1 and TRBJ1-5, with D perhaps matching TRBD1 (5 bases). The CDR3 runs 14 residues. CDR1 and CDR2 from the germline V gene are DFQATT and SNEGSKA (reference sequence). V was cut by 6 bases and J by 3 bases, with 15 bases left in between.

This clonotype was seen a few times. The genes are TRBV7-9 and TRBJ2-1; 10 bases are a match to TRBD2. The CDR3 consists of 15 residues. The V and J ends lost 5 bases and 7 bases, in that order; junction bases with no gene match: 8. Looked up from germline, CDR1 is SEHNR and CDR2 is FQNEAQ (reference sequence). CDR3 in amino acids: CASSLTSGPRNEQFF. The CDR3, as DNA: TGTGCCAGCAGCCTGACTAGCGGGCCGAGAAATGAGCAGTTCTTC.

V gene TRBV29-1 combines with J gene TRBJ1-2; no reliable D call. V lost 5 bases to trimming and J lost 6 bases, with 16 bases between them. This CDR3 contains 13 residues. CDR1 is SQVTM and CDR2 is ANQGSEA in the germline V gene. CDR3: CSVWLATTNGYTF. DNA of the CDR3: TGCAGCGTTTGGCTGGCGACCACTAATGGCTACACCTTC.

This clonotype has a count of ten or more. CDR3 coding DNA: TGTGCCAGCAGTTACGGTTACGGGTTTACTACTGAAGCTTTCTTT. As protein: CASSYGYGFTTEAFF. V is TRBV6-5 and J is TRBJ1-1; D is uncertain. CDR3 length equals 15 residues. CDR1 and CDR2 from the germline V gene are MNHEY and SVGAGI. V lost 2 bases to trimming and J lost 5 bases, with 15 bases between them.

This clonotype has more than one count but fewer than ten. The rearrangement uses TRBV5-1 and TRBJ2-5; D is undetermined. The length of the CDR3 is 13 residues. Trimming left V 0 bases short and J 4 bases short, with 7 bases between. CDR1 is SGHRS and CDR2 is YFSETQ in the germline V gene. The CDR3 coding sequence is TGCGCCAGCAGCTTGGGGGTCCCAGAGACCCAGTACTTC. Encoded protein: CASSLGVPETQYF. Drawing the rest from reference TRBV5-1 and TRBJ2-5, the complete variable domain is KAGVTQTPRYLIKTRGQQVTLSCSPISGHRSVSWYQQTPGQGLQFLFEYFSETQRNKGNFPGRFSGRQFSNSRSEMNVSTLELGDSALYLCASSLGVPETQYFGPGTRLLVL.

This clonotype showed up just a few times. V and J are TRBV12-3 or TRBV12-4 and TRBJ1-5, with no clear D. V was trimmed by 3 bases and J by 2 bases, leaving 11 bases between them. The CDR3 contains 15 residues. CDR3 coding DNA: TGTGCCAGCAGTTTCCAAATGACGGGCAATCAGCCCCAGCATTTT. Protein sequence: CASSFQMTGNQPQHF.

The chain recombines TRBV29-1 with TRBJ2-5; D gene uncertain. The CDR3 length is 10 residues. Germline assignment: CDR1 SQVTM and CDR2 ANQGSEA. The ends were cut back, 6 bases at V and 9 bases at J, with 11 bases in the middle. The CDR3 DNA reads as TGCAGCGTCGGCGACTCCTCCCAGTACTTC. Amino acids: CSVGDSSQYF.

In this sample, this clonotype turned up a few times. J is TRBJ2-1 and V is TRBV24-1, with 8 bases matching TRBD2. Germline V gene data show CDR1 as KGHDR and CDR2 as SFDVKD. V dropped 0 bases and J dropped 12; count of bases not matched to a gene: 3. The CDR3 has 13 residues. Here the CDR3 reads CATSDLHRGGQFF. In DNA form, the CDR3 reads TGTGCCACCAGTGATTTGCACCGGGGGGGGCAGTTCTTC.

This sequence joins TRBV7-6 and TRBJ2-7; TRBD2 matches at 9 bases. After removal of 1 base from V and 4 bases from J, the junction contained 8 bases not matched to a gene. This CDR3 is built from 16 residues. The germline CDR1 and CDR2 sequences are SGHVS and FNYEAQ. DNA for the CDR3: TGTGCCAGCAGCTTAGATCTAGCGGGGAGCTGGTACGAGCAGTACTTC. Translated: CASSLDLAGSWYEQYF.